This TCR beta chain came from a study of control samples from healthy donors and cancer patients. Clones were read by immunoSEQ multiplex PCR, and TCRdb kept only the in-frame ones, dropping some. This sample yields under 110,000 clones, of which roughly 90% are seen a single time; 7.5% to 10% belongs to the top ten. Trimming pared 3 bases from V and 9 bases from J, leaving 15 bases between. There are 13 residues in the CDR3. The germline CDR1 and CDR2 sequences are GTSNPN and SVGIG (reference sequence). The receptor was derived from a young man in good health. The chain uses TRBV30 and TRBJ2-1, with a tentative D call TRBD2 (5 bases). The specimen was blood. The CDR3 reads CAWSRPGFGEQFF. The CDR3 DNA is TGTGCCTGGAGCCGACCGGGATTCGGTGAGCAGTTCTTC.